This T cell receptor beta chain was obtained from a study of OX40 agonist ivuxolimab in advanced cancers. Study in general: The mean age was around 56 years, ranging from about 20 to 79, with over 70% of participants male.

Profiled with immunoSEQ multiplex PCR; TCRdb holds only in-frame clones, not every one. The sample includes more than 40,000 clones, 60% to 80% of them seen just once. General study results and limits: Blood T cells, both CD4+ and CD8+, expanded clonally by week 6 at 0.1 to 3.0 mg/kg.

Note on this clone: Antigen: not known.

This clonotype was obtained from an adult with an advanced solid tumor such as melanoma, head and neck, liver or kidney cancer. Sequenced here: CD4+ or CD8+ T cells sorted from blood, sampled in a trial of the OX40 agonist ivuxolimab.

CDR3 residues: CAISGRRNTEAFF. DNA of the CDR3: TGTGCCATCAGTGGGAGGAGGAACACTGAAGCTTTCTTT. The chain is built from TRBV10-3 and TRBJ1-1; D not resolved. Trimming took 4 bases from V and 1 from J, leaving 7 bases between them. The CDR3 is 13 amino acids. From germline, CDR1 is ENHRY and CDR2 SYGVKD.